Listed below are T cell receptor beta chains from one sample, sequenced in a study of CD8 T cells in ankylosing spondylitis. TCRdb ran MiXCR on the 5' RACE reads and lists one entry per CDR3 protein. The data hold about 160,000 distinct CDR3 sequences, with 9.8% observed a single time. The sample consisted of blood, either unsorted or a sorted T cell fraction (not recorded which). All receptors come from a female donor with ankylosing spondylitis or in good health (not recorded which). Both conserved end residues are part of each CDR3. Fields, in order: D gene, clone size, J gene, V gene, CDR3 protein, CDR3 DNA. A D gene is named only where the DNA matches it firmly. Rows may omit the clone size; those that give it use once, few, many or a size class.

TRBD2 many TRBJ2-3 TRBV20-1 CSAIAGGKADTQYF TGCAGTGCTATAGCGGGAGGGAAGGCAGATACGCAGTATTTT
. . TRBJ2-1 TRBV19 CASSIWASRRGNEQFF TGTGCCAGTAGTATATGGGCTAGCAGAAGGGGGAATGAGCAGTTCTTC
. many TRBJ1-5 TRBV7-9 CASSLGGQPQHF TGTGCCAGCAGTTTAGGGGGTCAGCCCCAGCATTTT
. few TRBJ2-7 TRBV7-9 CASSLDWGPYEQYF TGTGCCAGCAGCTTAGATTGGGGACCCTACGAGCAGTACTTC
TRBD2 many TRBJ2-1 TRBV6-5 CASSYSLAGVRNEQFF TGTGCCAGCAGTTACTCTCTAGCGGGAGTAAGAAATGAGCAGTTCTTC
TRBD2 . TRBJ2-1 TRBV27 CASSPYSPKRGWEGVEQFF TGTGCCAGCAGTCCATATTCCCCGAAACGAGGGTGGGAGGGCGTTGAGCAGTTCTTC
. few TRBJ2-1 TRBV4-3 CASRGSQASHNEQFF TGCGCCAGTAGAGGATCACAGGCTTCCCACAATGAGCAGTTCTTC
. . TRBJ2-2 TRBV27 CASSLTGAGELFF TGTGCCAGCAGCCTTACTGGGGCCGGGGAGCTGTTTTTT
TRBD1 few TRBJ1-2 TRBV5-1 CASSLQYRGHGYTF TGCGCCAGCAGCTTGCAATACAGGGGCCATGGCTACACCTTC
. few TRBJ2-5 TRBV27 CASSSGGERETQYF TGTGCCAGCAGTTCCGGGGGCGAAAGAGAGACCCAGTACTTC
TRBD2 . TRBJ2-3 TRBV18 CASSPWASGGTDTQYF TGTGCCAGCTCACCATGGGCTAGCGGAGGCACAGATACGCAGTATTTT
TRBD1 few TRBJ2-7 TRBV20-1 CSASSEGQVYEQYF TGCAGTGCTAGTAGTGAGGGACAGGTCTACGAGCAGTACTTC
. few TRBJ2-4 TRBV7-2 CASGGGTDLAKNIQYF TGTGCCAGCGGGGGCGGGACAGACCTAGCCAAAAACATTCAGTACTTC
. many TRBJ2-2 TRBV6-2/TRBV6-3 CASKIDGNTGELFF TGTGCCAGCAAAATTGATGGCAACACCGGGGAGCTGTTTTTT
. . TRBJ1-2 TRBV6-2/TRBV6-3 CASSPAESYGYTF TGTGCCAGCAGCCCAGCGGAGAGCTATGGCTACACCTTC
TRBD2 . TRBJ2-3 TRBV24-1 CATSDLRTGLDADTQYF TGTGCCACCAGTGATTTGCGTACGGGACTAGACGCAGATACGCAGTATTTT
. few TRBJ1-1 TRBV30 CAWSVGGGFTEAFF TGTGCCTGGAGTGTAGGGGGGGGGTTCACTGAAGCTTTCTTT
. . TRBJ2-7 TRBV11-2 CASSSQGLHEQYF TGTGCCAGCAGCTCACAGGGTTTGCACGAGCAGTACTTC
TRBD2 many TRBJ2-7 TRBV12-3/TRBV12-4 CARRTLAGPYEQYF TGTGCCAGAAGGACACTAGCGGGCCCCTACGAGCAGTACTTC
. many TRBJ2-3 TRBV10-3 CAISQLQGPSGTDTQYF TGTGCCATCAGCCAACTACAGGGCCCATCAGGGACAGATACGCAGTATTTT
TRBD1 . TRBJ2-2 TRBV5-1 CASSLGTGAGELFF TGCGCCAGCAGCCTGGGGACAGGGGCCGGGGAGCTGTTTTTT
. large TRBJ1-2 TRBV5-5 CASSLGTDYGYTF TGTGCCAGCAGCTTGGGGACGGACTATGGCTACACCTTC
. few TRBJ1-6 TRBV5-1 CASRRGLDNSPLHF TGCGCCAGTCGCCGGGGTTTAGATAATTCACCCCTCCACTTT
. . TRBJ1-6 TRBV5-6 CASSLGTAPYSPLHF TGTGCCAGCAGCCTGGGAACGGCACCGTATTCACCCCTCCACTTT
. many TRBJ2-7 TRBV11-2 CASSLVSGHEQYF TGTGCCAGCAGCTTAGTATCGGGCCACGAGCAGTACTTC
. many TRBJ1-1 TRBV19 CASRGVMVTEAFF TGTGCCAGTCGGGGGGTAATGGTAACTGAAGCTTTCTTT
. many TRBJ1-4 TRBV4-3 CASSPGTAATNEKLFF TGCGCCAGCAGCCCCGGGACGGCCGCAACTAATGAAAAACTGTTTTTT
. few TRBJ1-2 TRBV3-1 CASSQPERSGYTF TGTGCCAGCAGCCAACCCGAGAGGTCGGGCTACACCTTC
TRBD2 many TRBJ2-7 TRBV12-3/TRBV12-4 CASTEGEGSYEQYF TGTGCCAGCACTGAAGGGGAGGGCTCCTACGAGCAGTACTTC
TRBD2 few TRBJ2-1 TRBV6-2/TRBV6-3 CASSYPGTSGSPYNEQFF TGTGCCAGCAGTTACCCCGGGACTAGCGGGAGTCCCTACAATGAGCAGTTCTTC
. . TRBJ2-3 TRBV29-1 CSVVLVTQYF TGCAGCGTTGTTCTCGTTACGCAGTATTTT
TRBD2 few TRBJ2-2 TRBV4-3 CASSLGLAGVGNTGELFF TGCGCCAGCAGCTTGGGACTAGCGGGAGTAGGGAACACCGGGGAGCTGTTTTTT
. few TRBJ2-3 TRBV4-1 CASSQDSFRTDTQYF TGCGCCAGCAGCCAAGATTCTTTCCGCACAGATACGCAGTATTTT
. many TRBJ2-3 TRBV7-9 CASSLWAGTDTQYF TGTGCCAGCAGCTTATGGGCCGGCACAGATACGCAGTATTTT
TRBD1 many TRBJ2-1 TRBV5-1 CASSLDYGDRGINEQFF TGCGCCAGCAGCTTGGATTACGGGGACAGGGGCATCAATGAGCAGTTCTTC
. . TRBJ2-1 TRBV9 CASSSTRVPSSYNEQFF TGTGCCAGCAGCTCGACGAGGGTCCCGAGCTCCTACAATGAGCAGTTCTTC
. few TRBJ2-7 TRBV7-9 CASSLAADYIYEQYF TGTGCCAGCAGCTTAGCGGCGGACTATATCTACGAGCAGTACTTC
. . TRBJ1-1 TRBV15 CATSRDRGTEAFF TGTGCCACCAGCAGAGATCGCGGGACTGAAGCTTTCTTT
. . TRBJ2-5 TRBV5-6 CASSLTAGYLRETQYF TGTGCCAGCAGCTTGACAGCGGGTTATCTACGGGAGACCCAGTACTTC
. many TRBJ1-1 TRBV4-1 CASSQAYVAFF TGCGCCAGCAGCCAAGCCTACGTGGCTTTCTTT
TRBD2 . TRBJ2-1 TRBV27 CASSLERDFHEQFF TGTGCCAGCAGTTTGGAGCGGGACTTTCATGAGCAGTTCTTC
TRBD2 . TRBJ2-1 TRBV27 CASSLSGSGRAGEQFF TGTGCCAGCAGTTTATCGGGTAGCGGGAGGGCCGGTGAGCAGTTCTTC
. few TRBJ1-2 TRBV7-2 CASSVRGTSNYGYTF TGTGCCAGCAGCGTCCGTGGGACATCAAACTATGGCTACACCTTC
TRBD2 few TRBJ2-2 TRBV20-1 CSAAEDLIGLAGKAGELFF TGCAGTGCTGCAGAGGACCTAATAGGACTAGCGGGAAAGGCCGGGGAGCTGTTTTTT
. few TRBJ1-1 TRBV27 CASSTLQGENTEAFF TGTGCCAGCAGTACTCTACAGGGCGAGAACACTGAAGCTTTCTTT
TRBD1 few TRBJ2-1 TRBV20-1 CSARARDRAYNEQFF TGCAGTGCTAGGGCCCGGGACAGGGCCTACAATGAGCAGTTCTTC
TRBD1 few TRBJ1-1 TRBV20-1 CSARQGITEAFF TGCAGTGCGAGACAGGGGATCACTGAAGCTTTCTTT
. . TRBJ1-4 TRBV2 CASWSRANEKLFF TGTGCCAGCTGGAGCAGGGCTAATGAAAAACTGTTTTTT
. many TRBJ1-1 TRBV4-3 CASSQDRGRGAPRTEAFF TGCGCCAGCAGCCAAGATCGGGGCAGGGGAGCGCCAAGGACTGAAGCTTTCTTT
. few TRBJ2-4 TRBV7-9 CASAPTPHIQYF TGTGCCAGCGCCCCCACCCCGCACATTCAGTACTTC
. . TRBJ2-7 TRBV12-3/TRBV12-4 CASSLQGSGYYEQYF TGTGCCAGCAGCCTACAGGGATCGGGATACTACGAGCAGTACTTC
TRBD2 many TRBJ2-5 TRBV29-1 CSVVRLAAQETQYF TGCAGCGTCGTCCGACTAGCTGCACAAGAGACCCAGTACTTC